This T cell receptor beta chain derives from a study of identifying expanded T cells in peripheral blood. No infections or other immune events were documented during collection. The CDR3 runs 13 residues. V lost 6 bases and J 10 bases, leaving 18 bases between the germline ends. Per the germline V gene, CDR1 is ENHRY and CDR2 is SYGVKD. Method: immunoSEQ multiplex PCR; TCRdb's copy keeps in-frame clones and lacks some. Of under 130,000 clones listed, roughly 91% are singletons. General observations from the study: Across healthy donors, higher total template counts meant significantly greater roughly two-week count variance. Differentially abundant clones: around 1.1 between replicates, around 17 at roughly 2 weeks, roughly 18 at four.

Comment on this clone: Antigen specificity is unknown.

This clonotype originated in a person aged 18-69 years in good health. Specimen: blood. The rearrangement links TRBV10-3 to TRBJ1-2; D call uncertain. The CDR3 DNA reads TGTGCCATCAGAGTACAAGACGGGTTTTTCTACACCTTC. Protein product: CAIRVQDGFFYTF.